These T cell receptor beta chains were read from a single sample in a study of CD8 T cells in ankylosing spondylitis. TCRdb ran MiXCR on the 5' RACE reads and lists one entry per CDR3 protein. This table has 230,000 or so distinct CDR3 sequences, roughly a quarter appearing once. Sequencing input: blood, either unsorted or a sorted T cell fraction (not recorded which). The receptors here all came from a male donor with ankylosing spondylitis or in good health (not recorded which). The CDR3 runs from the conserved cysteine through the conserved F or W. The D gene is left open where the match is weak. Size values are once, few and many counts, or a class for expanded clones, and some rows have none.

DNA: TGCAGTGCTAGATTGTCTTACGAGCAGTACTTC
CDR3: CSARLSYEQYF
J: TRBJ2-7
D: NA
size: NA
V: TRBV20-1

DNA: TGCAGTGCTGAAGGACAGGGGGCGGGGGGCTACACCTTC
CDR3: CSAEGQGAGGYTF
J: TRBJ1-2
D: TRBD1
size: many
V: TRBV20-1

DNA: TGTGCCAGCAGTTACAGCCAGGGGTTCTATGGCTACACCTTC
CDR3: CASSYSQGFYGYTF
J: TRBJ1-2
D: NA
size: NA
V: TRBV6-5

DNA: TGTGCCACCAGGTCTAGCGGGGGGGTTTTCAGCTCCTACAATGAGCAGTTCTTC
CDR3: CATRSSGGVFSSYNEQFF
J: TRBJ2-1
D: TRBD2
size: many
V: TRBV24-1

DNA: TGCAGTGCTAATAGACCCCAGGGGAGGTCAGCTGAAGCTTTCTTT
CDR3: CSANRPQGRSAEAFF
J: TRBJ1-1
D: NA
size: NA
V: TRBV20-1

DNA: TGTGCCAGCAGCAACGAGGGCGACGAGCAGTACTTC
CDR3: CASSNEGDEQYF
J: TRBJ2-7
D: NA
size: NA
V: TRBV7-6

DNA: TGCAGTGCTACCCGAACGGTTTCGGGCACAGATACGCAGTATTTT
CDR3: CSATRTVSGTDTQYF
J: TRBJ2-3
D: NA
size: NA
V: TRBV20-1

DNA: TGCAGTGCTAGAGGGGGGGGACGGGACTACGAGCAGTACTTC
CDR3: CSARGGGRDYEQYF
J: TRBJ2-7
D: TRBD2
size: NA
V: TRBV20-1

DNA: TGTGCCAGCAGCTTGGGTACCAAGACATCTGGAAACACCATATATTTT
CDR3: CASSLGTKTSGNTIYF
J: TRBJ1-3
D: NA
size: NA
V: TRBV7-8

DNA: TGTGCCAGCAGTTACGAGAAAGGAGAAGCTTTCTTT
CDR3: CASSYEKGEAFF
J: TRBJ1-1
D: NA
size: NA
V: TRBV6-6

DNA: TGTGCCAGCAGCCCTTCGGGGGGCAACACCGGGGAGCTGTTTTTT
CDR3: CASSPSGGNTGELFF
J: TRBJ2-2
D: NA
size: NA
V: TRBV7-3

DNA: TGTGCCAGCAGTCCGGTGGGTGTGACCGGGGAGCTGTTTTTT
CDR3: CASSPVGVTGELFF
J: TRBJ2-2
D: NA
size: many
V: TRBV12-3/TRBV12-4

DNA: TGTGCCAGCAGTTTGGGCTCGGGGGGAAACATTCAGTGCTTC
CDR3: CASSLGSGGNIQCF
J: TRBJ2-4
D: TRBD2
size: NA
V: TRBV12-3/TRBV12-4

DNA: TGCAGTGCTAGAGGGGACGGGGGGGCCTTAACGCAGTATTTT
CDR3: CSARGDGGALTQYF
J: TRBJ2-3
D: TRBD2
size: NA
V: TRBV20-1

DNA: TGTGCCAGCAGCCAGGAACAGGGGGAGACCCAGTACTTC
CDR3: CASSQEQGETQYF
J: TRBJ2-5
D: TRBD1
size: NA
V: TRBV4-2

DNA: TGTGCCAGCAGTTTGGGACAGGGGGTCTACAATGAGCAGTTCTTC
CDR3: CASSLGQGVYNEQFF
J: TRBJ2-1
D: TRBD1
size: few
V: TRBV12-3/TRBV12-4

DNA: TGCAGTGCTAGATTAAGTACAGGGAGTATCGGGGAGCTGTTTTTT
CDR3: CSARLSTGSIGELFF
J: TRBJ2-2
D: NA
size: NA
V: TRBV20-1

DNA: TGTGCCAGCAGCTTCACAGGGGGGGAGCTGTTTTTT
CDR3: CASSFTGGELFF
J: TRBJ2-2
D: NA
size: NA
V: TRBV11-2

DNA: TGTGCCAGCAGCCATGTGACTAGCGGGGGGGGGAATGAGCAGTTCTTC
CDR3: CASSHVTSGGGNEQFF
J: TRBJ2-1
D: TRBD2
size: many
V: TRBV4-2

DNA: TGTGCCAGCAGGGCCCTTGGGGCCTATGGCTACACCTTC
CDR3: CASRALGAYGYTF
J: TRBJ1-2
D: NA
size: many
V: TRBV7-9

DNA: TGCAGTGCCAGAGAGTGGGACAGGGCATCAGATACGCAGTATTTT
CDR3: CSAREWDRASDTQYF
J: TRBJ2-3
D: TRBD1
size: NA
V: TRBV20-1

DNA: TGTGCCAGCAGCCCAATACCGCCTAGCTCCTACAATGAGCAGTTCTTC
CDR3: CASSPIPPSSYNEQFF
J: TRBJ2-1
D: NA
size: once
V: TRBV9

DNA: TGTGCCAGCAGCCGACAGGGGCCGCAGTATTTT
CDR3: CASSRQGPQYF
J: TRBJ2-3
D: TRBD1
size: many
V: TRBV12-3/TRBV12-4

DNA: TGTGCCATCAGTGCGGGACAGATTCAAGAGACCCAGTACTTC
CDR3: CAISAGQIQETQYF
J: TRBJ2-5
D: TRBD1
size: few
V: TRBV10-3

DNA: TGCAGTGCTAGAGGGGGACTAGCGATTAGGGACATTCAGTACTTC
CDR3: CSARGGLAIRDIQYF
J: TRBJ2-4
D: TRBD2
size: many
V: TRBV20-1

DNA: TGTGCCACCAGTAGGACAGGACTTACCTATGGCTACACCTTC
CDR3: CATSRTGLTYGYTF
J: TRBJ1-2
D: TRBD1
size: few
V: TRBV15

DNA: TGTGCCAGCAGTTTAGGGATACTGGGGGCCAACGTCCTGACTTTC
CDR3: CASSLGILGANVLTF
J: TRBJ2-6
D: NA
size: NA
V: TRBV12-3/TRBV12-4

DNA: TGTGCCAGCTCACCGGGACGGACTAATGAAAAACTGTTTTTT
CDR3: CASSPGRTNEKLFF
J: TRBJ1-4
D: NA
size: NA
V: TRBV18

DNA: TGTGCCAGCATGTGGGGGCAAGGAACAGATACGCAGTATTTT
CDR3: CASMWGQGTDTQYF
J: TRBJ2-3
D: NA
size: many
V: TRBV27

DNA: TGTGCCAGCAGCAGAGGGGGCGCCGAGCAGTACTTC
CDR3: CASSRGGAEQYF
J: TRBJ2-7
D: TRBD1
size: NA
V: TRBV6-5

DNA: TGCAGTGCTAAGACGGAGCTCCCTTTGGATGAGCAGTTCTTC
CDR3: CSAKTELPLDEQFF
J: TRBJ2-1
D: NA
size: NA
V: TRBV20-1

DNA: TGTGCCACCAGCAGACTCCGGGACGAGGGACCGGGGGGAATGTTTTTT
CDR3: CATSRLRDEGPGGMFF
J: TRBJ1-4
D: NA
size: NA
V: TRBV15

DNA: TGTGCCAGCAGCCTTACAGCGAACACTGAAGCTTTCTTT
CDR3: CASSLTANTEAFF
J: TRBJ1-1
D: NA
size: many
V: TRBV12-3/TRBV12-4

DNA: TGTGCCACCAGTGACCGGATACAGGAACAAGAGACCCAGTACTTC
CDR3: CATSDRIQEQETQYF
J: TRBJ2-5
D: NA
size: NA
V: TRBV24-1

DNA: TGTGCCATCAGCGGGCTGCCTCTCGACAACTCCTACGAGCAGTACTTC
CDR3: CAISGLPLDNSYEQYF
J: TRBJ2-7
D: NA
size: NA
V: TRBV10-3

DNA: TGTGCCACTTCGGGGGGGGGGACCCAGTACTTC
CDR3: CATSGGGTQYF
J: TRBJ2-5
D: TRBD2
size: many
V: TRBV12-3/TRBV12-4

DNA: TGTGCCAGCAGCGTAGAGGACGGTCACACAGATACGCAGTATTTT
CDR3: CASSVEDGHTDTQYF
J: TRBJ2-3
D: NA
size: NA
V: TRBV9

DNA: TGTGCCAGCAGCTTACCTGTCGTGTCCTCCATGTCGAACACCGGGGAGCTGTTTTTT
CDR3: CASSLPVVSSMSNTGELFF
J: TRBJ2-2
D: NA
size: many
V: TRBV7-8

DNA: TGTGCCAGCAGCTTGGATCTGGGTTCCGGGGAGCTGTTTTTT
CDR3: CASSLDLGSGELFF
J: TRBJ2-2
D: NA
size: NA
V: TRBV5-4

DNA: TGTGCCAGCAGTCAAGGACTAGCGGGCCCCTCCTACGAGCAGTACTTC
CDR3: CASSQGLAGPSYEQYF
J: TRBJ2-7
D: TRBD2
size: NA
V: TRBV28

DNA: TGTGCCAGCAGTCCAGGGAAAAACTATGGCTACACCTTC
CDR3: CASSPGKNYGYTF
J: TRBJ1-2
D: NA
size: many
V: TRBV12-3/TRBV12-4

DNA: TGCAGGGCCGGGGTAGGAGGGGGAGAGACCCAGTACTTC
CDR3: CRAGVGGGETQYF
J: TRBJ2-5
D: NA
size: few
V: TRBV20-1

DNA: TGCGCCAGCAGCGGGGGCCCCACAACCGGGGAGCTGTTTTTT
CDR3: CASSGGPTTGELFF
J: TRBJ2-2
D: NA
size: few
V: TRBV5-1

DNA: TGTGCCAGCACTTACGCCGGGAACACAGATACGCAGTATTTT
CDR3: CASTYAGNTDTQYF
J: TRBJ2-3
D: NA
size: NA
V: TRBV6-5

DNA: TGTGCCAGCAGCTTCCTATGGACAGGGTATGGCTACACCTTC
CDR3: CASSFLWTGYGYTF
J: TRBJ1-2
D: TRBD1
size: NA
V: TRBV11-3